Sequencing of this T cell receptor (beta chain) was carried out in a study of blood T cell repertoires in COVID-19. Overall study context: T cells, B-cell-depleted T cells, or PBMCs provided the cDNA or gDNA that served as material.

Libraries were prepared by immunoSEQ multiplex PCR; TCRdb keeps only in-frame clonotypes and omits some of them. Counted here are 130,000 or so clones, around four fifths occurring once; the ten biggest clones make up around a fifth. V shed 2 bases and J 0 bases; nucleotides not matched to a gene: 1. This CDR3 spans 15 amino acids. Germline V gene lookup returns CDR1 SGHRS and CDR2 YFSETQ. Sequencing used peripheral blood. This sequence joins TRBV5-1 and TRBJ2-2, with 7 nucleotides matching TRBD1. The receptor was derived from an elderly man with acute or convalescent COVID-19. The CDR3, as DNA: TGCGCCAGCAGCTTAGGGGGCTCGAACACCGGGGAGCTGTTTTTT. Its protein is CASSLGGSNTGELFF.